This T cell receptor (beta chain) was observed in a study of cytomegalovirus exposure and HLA in healthy donors. The CDR3 loop spans 14 amino acids. Trimming cost V 4 bases and J 7 bases, with 17 bases left between them. Germline V CDR1 and CDR2: GTSNPN, SVGIG (reference sequence). It was with 60 Vbeta and 13 Jbeta primers that the PCR ran. TCRdb keeps only in-frame clones here, not all; method: immunoSEQ multiplex PCR. The sample shows about 110,000 clones, about three quarters of them seen only once. The chain joins TRBV30 to TRBJ2-1; D may be TRBD2 (7 bases). This clonotype originated in a woman under 40 in good health and CMV-seronegative. The sample comprised PBMCs. The CDR3 bases are TGTGCCTGGAAAAAAGGGGGGGGCTGGAATGAGCAGTTCTTC. Amino acids: CAWKKGGGWNEQFF.